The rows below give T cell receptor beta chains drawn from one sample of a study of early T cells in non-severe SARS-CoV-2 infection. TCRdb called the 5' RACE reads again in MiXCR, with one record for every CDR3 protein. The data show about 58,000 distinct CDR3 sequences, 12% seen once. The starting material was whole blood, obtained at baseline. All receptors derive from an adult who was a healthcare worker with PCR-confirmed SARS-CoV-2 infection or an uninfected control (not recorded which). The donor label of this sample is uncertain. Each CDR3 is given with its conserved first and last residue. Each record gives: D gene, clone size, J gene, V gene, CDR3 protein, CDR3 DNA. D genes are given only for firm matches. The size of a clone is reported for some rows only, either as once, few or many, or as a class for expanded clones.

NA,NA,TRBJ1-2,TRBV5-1,CASSVDRDYQVYGYTF,TGCGCCAGCAGCGTCGACCGGGACTATCAAGTCTATGGCTACACCTTC
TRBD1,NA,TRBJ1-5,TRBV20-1,CSALKGTGSNQPQHF,TGCAGCGCGCTCAAGGGGACAGGTAGCAATCAGCCCCAGCATTTT
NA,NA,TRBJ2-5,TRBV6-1,CASSKVWETQYF,TGTGCCAGCAGCAAGGTCTGGGAGACCCAGTACTTC
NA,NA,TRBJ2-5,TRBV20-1,CSARDHTSPPETQYF,TGCAGTGCTAGAGATCATACTTCCCCCCCCGAGACCCAGTACTTC
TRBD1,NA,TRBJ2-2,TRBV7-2,CASSFLSQRQGNTGELFF,TGTGCCAGCAGCTTTTTGTCTCAGAGACAGGGAAACACCGGGGAGCTGTTTTTT
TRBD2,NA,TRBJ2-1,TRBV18,CASSAGTGTRTSGGPYNEQFF,TGTGCCAGCTCAGCAGGGACAGGAACTCGGACTAGCGGGGGCCCATACAATGAGCAGTTCTTC
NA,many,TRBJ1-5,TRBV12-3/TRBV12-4,CASSLIGVAREPQHF,TGTGCCAGCAGTTTGATTGGCGTGGCCAGGGAGCCCCAGCATTTT
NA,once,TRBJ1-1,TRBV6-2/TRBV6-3,CASSHRRGRPEAFF,TGTGCCAGCAGTCACAGGCGAGGGCGACCTGAAGCTTTCTTT
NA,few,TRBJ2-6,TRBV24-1,CATSDPTGAGANVLTF,TGTGCCACCAGTGATCCGACAGGAGCTGGGGCCAACGTCCTGACTTTC
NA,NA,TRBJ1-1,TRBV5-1,CASSLRALNTEAFF,TGCGCCAGCAGCTTGAGGGCCCTGAACACTGAAGCTTTCTTT
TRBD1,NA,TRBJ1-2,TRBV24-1,CATSADDRGYGYTF,TGTGCCACCAGTGCCGATGACAGGGGCTATGGCTACACCTTC
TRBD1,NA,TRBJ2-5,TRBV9,CASSRNGQGGETQYF,TGTGCCAGCAGCCGGAACGGACAGGGAGGAGAGACCCAGTACTTC
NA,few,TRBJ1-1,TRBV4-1,CASSQDRGNMNTEAFF,TGCGCCAGCAGCCAAGATCGAGGGAACATGAACACTGAAGCTTTCTTT
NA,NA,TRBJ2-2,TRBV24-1,CATSRVNTGELFF,TGTGCCACCAGTCGGGTCAACACCGGGGAGCTGTTTTTT
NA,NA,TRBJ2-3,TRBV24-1,CATSRVQATDTQYF,TGTGCCACCAGTCGGGTGCAGGCCACAGATACGCAGTATTTT
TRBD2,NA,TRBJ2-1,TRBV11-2,CASSFAGGYNEQFF,TGTGCCAGCAGCTTCGCGGGGGGTTACAATGAGCAGTTCTTC
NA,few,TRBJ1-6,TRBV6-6,CASLSEGLRNSPLHF,TGTGCCAGCCTTTCAGAGGGGCTAAGGAATTCACCCCTCCACTTT
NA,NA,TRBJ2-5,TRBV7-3,CASSRQKKETQYF,TGTGCCAGCAGCAGACAGAAGAAAGAGACCCAGTACTTC
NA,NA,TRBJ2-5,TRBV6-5,CASSPWGFGETQYF,TGTGCCAGCAGTCCCTGGGGGTTCGGGGAGACCCAGTACTTC
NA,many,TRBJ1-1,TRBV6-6,CASRYRAGALEAFF,TGTGCCAGCCGGTACCGGGCAGGGGCCCTCGAAGCTTTCTTT
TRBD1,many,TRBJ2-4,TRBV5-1,CASSWGQPLTRRVAKNIQYF,TGCGCCAGCAGCTGGGGACAGCCCTTGACTCGCCGGGTAGCCAAAAACATTCAGTACTTC
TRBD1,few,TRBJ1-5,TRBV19,CASTETGTEFYSNQPQHF,TGTGCCAGTACCGAGACCGGGACAGAGTTTTATAGCAATCAGCCCCAGCATTTT
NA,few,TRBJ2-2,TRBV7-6,CASSAQDGASTGELFF,TGTGCCAGCAGTGCCCAGGACGGGGCGAGCACCGGGGAGCTGTTTTTT
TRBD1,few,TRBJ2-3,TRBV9,CASSVAGGTGGTDTQYF,TGTGCCAGCAGCGTCGCAGGGGGTACAGGTGGCACAGATACGCAGTATTTT
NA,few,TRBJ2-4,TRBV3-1,CASSRMEGARPSIQYF,TGTGCCAGCAGCCGAATGGAGGGGGCGCGTCCCAGCATTCAGTACTTC
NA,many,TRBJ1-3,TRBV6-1,CASSELVAGTAGNTIYF,TGTGCCAGCAGTGAATTGGTCGCCGGGACTGCAGGAAACACCATATATTTT
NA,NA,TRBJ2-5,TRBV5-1,CASSFVGSAQETQYF,TGCGCCAGCAGCTTCGTGGGTTCGGCCCAAGAGACCCAGTACTTC
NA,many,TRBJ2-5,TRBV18,CASSVGTQETQYF,TGTGCCAGCTCAGTCGGGACGCAAGAGACCCAGTACTTC
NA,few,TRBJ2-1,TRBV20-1,CSAPRGYSSYNEQFF,TGCAGTGCTCCTAGGGGTTATAGCTCCTACAATGAGCAGTTCTTC
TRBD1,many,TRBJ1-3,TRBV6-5,CASSPLSMTGVNTIYF,TGTGCCAGCAGTCCCCTTTCCATGACAGGGGTAAACACCATATATTTT
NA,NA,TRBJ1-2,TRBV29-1,CSVYRATYGYTF,TGCAGCGTTTACAGGGCCACCTATGGCTACACCTTC
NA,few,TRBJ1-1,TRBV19,CASSIGGVGTEAFF,TGTGCCAGTAGTATCGGGGGCGTCGGCACTGAAGCTTTCTTT
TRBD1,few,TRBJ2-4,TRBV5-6,CASSLFDRENIQYF,TGTGCCAGCAGCTTGTTTGACAGGGAAAACATTCAGTACTTC
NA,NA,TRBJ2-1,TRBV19,CATKGGLTIGAEFF,TGTGCCACCAAAGGGGGACTGACGATTGGGGCGGAGTTCTTC
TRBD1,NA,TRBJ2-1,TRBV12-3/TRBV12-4,CASSRGTGSYNEQFF,TGTGCCAGCAGCCGGGGGACAGGGAGTTACAATGAGCAGTTCTTC
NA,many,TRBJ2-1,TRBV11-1,CASSLYGSASYNEQFF,TGTGCCAGCAGCTTATATGGAAGTGCCTCCTACAATGAGCAGTTCTTC
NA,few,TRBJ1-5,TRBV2,CASTREDQPQHF,TGTGCCAGCACCAGGGAAGACCAGCCCCAGCATTTT
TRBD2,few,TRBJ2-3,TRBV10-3,CAISGGATDTQYF,TGTGCCATCAGCGGGGGGGCGACAGATACGCAGTATTTT
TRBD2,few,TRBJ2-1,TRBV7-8,CASNPGAGGHHNEQFF,TGTGCCAGCAACCCCGGAGCGGGGGGGCACCACAATGAGCAGTTCTTC
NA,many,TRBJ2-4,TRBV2,CASSDDLTVAKNIQYF,TGTGCCAGCAGTGATGACTTAACTGTAGCCAAAAACATTCAGTACTTC
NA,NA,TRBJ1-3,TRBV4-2,CASSQDGTGYSGNTIYF,TGTGCCAGCAGCCAAGACGGGACGGGATACTCTGGAAACACCATATATTTT
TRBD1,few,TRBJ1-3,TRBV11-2,CASSLLTRGASGNTIYF,TGTGCCAGCAGCCTACTTACCAGGGGGGCCTCTGGAAACACCATATATTTT
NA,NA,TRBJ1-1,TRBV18,CASSQQEMNTEAFF,TGTGCCAGCTCACAACAGGAGATGAACACTGAAGCTTTCTTT
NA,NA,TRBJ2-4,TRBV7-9,CASSFGPGNREDIQYF,TGTGCCAGCAGCTTCGGCCCAGGGAACAGAGAGGACATTCAGTACTTC
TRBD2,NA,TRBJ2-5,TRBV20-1,CSANLWRGVEETQYF,TGCAGTGCTAATCTCTGGCGGGGGGTTGAAGAGACCCAGTACTTC
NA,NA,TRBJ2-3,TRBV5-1,CASSFFTGIDTQYF,TGCGCCAGCAGCTTTTTTACAGGGATAGATACGCAGTATTTT
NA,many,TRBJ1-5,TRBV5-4,CASSSRQARVSNQPQHF,TGTGCCAGCAGCTCCCGACAAGCCCGGGTTAGCAATCAGCCCCAGCATTTT
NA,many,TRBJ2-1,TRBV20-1,CSANKGSSYNEQFF,TGCAGTGCAAACAAGGGGAGCTCCTACAATGAGCAGTTCTTC
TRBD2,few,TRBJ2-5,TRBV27,CASSLSSGGAQETQYF,TGTGCCAGCAGTTTATCTAGCGGGGGGGCCCAAGAGACCCAGTACTTC
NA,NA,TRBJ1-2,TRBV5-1,CASSLGMAGDYGYTF,TGCGCCAGCAGCTTGGGCATGGCCGGCGACTATGGCTACACCTTC
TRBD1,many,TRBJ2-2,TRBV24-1,CATSDPTGGNTGELFF,TGTGCCACCAGTGACCCGACAGGGGGCAACACCGGGGAGCTGTTTTTT
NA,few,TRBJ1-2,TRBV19,CASSSSAKLNYGYTF,TGTGCCAGTAGTTCCTCGGCAAAATTAAACTATGGCTACACCTTC
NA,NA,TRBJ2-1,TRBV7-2,CASSFPGQYNEQFF,TGTGCCAGCAGCTTTCCGGGGCAATACAATGAGCAGTTCTTC
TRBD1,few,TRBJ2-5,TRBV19,CASRPGTGGKETQYF,TGTGCCAGTCGTCCGGGGACAGGGGGCAAAGAGACCCAGTACTTC
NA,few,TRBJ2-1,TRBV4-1,CASSQDVGGGSYNEQFF,TGCGCCAGCAGCCAAGATGTAGGGGGGGGCTCCTACAATGAGCAGTTCTTC
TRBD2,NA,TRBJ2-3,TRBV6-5,CASSPSGGAGADTQYF,TGTGCCAGCAGCCCTAGCGGGGGGGCCGGGGCAGATACGCAGTATTTT
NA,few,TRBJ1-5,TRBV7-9,CASGISALGDQPQHF,TGTGCCAGCGGGATTAGCGCGCTTGGCGATCAGCCCCAGCATTTT